This T cell receptor beta chain was profiled in a study of T cells after yellow fever vaccination. This CDR3 is 13 amino acids long. V lost 3 bases and J 3 bases, leaving 6 bases between the germline ends. The germline V gene encodes CDR1 SGDLS and CDR2 YYNGEE. Findings of the study overall: Clones from primary vaccination mostly reappeared after the booster (about 97% CD4, under 90% CD8).

TCRdb independently ran MiXCR on the 5' RACE reads; one entry per CDR3 protein. The sample lists 300,000 or so distinct CDR3 sequences; over 10% were seen once. Points on this clonotype: Its target is not known.

This rearrangement joins TRBV9 to TRBJ2-2; D is ambiguous. The sequence derives from a man aged 25-45 years who received the YFV17D yellow fever vaccine. Source: CD4+ T cells sorted from PBMCs, taken 45 days after the yellow fever booster vaccination. The CDR3 DNA sequence: TGTGCCAGCAGCGGGAGTGACACCGGGGAGCTGTTTTTT. It codes for CASSGSDTGELFF. Drawing the rest from reference TRBV9 and TRBJ2-2, the complete variable domain is DSGVTQTPKHLITATGQRVTLRCSPRSGDLSVYWYQQSLDQGLQFLIQYYNGEERAKGNILERFSAQQFPDLHSELNLSSLELGDSALYFCASSGSDTGELFFGEGSRLTVL.